The clone carrying this T cell receptor (beta chain) was seen a handful of times. Template material for TCR beta VDJ and CDR3 profiling consisted of genomic DNA. TCRdb reprocessed the reads via MiXCR and lists one record per CDR3 protein. Of around 200,000 distinct CDR3 sequences listed, roughly half are singletons. The source of the sample is a study of CD8+CD57+ T cells in acquired aplastic anemia. Whoever was chosen for sequencing had shown CD8+CD57+ cell expansion by flow cytometry. The junction had 15 bases not matched to a gene; V was cut back by 2 bases and J by 6 bases. Germline lookup yields CDR1 MGHDK and CDR2 SYGVNS. The length of the CDR3 is 20 residues.

The chain recombines TRBV25-1 with TRBJ2-1; 14 bases align to TRBD2. The sequence derives from a human donor with aplastic anemia. What was sequenced was sorted CD4+, CD8+, or CD8+CD57+ T cells (not recorded which) from PBMCs. This CDR3 is CASSERGITPGLAGANEQFF. The CDR3 DNA reads TGTGCCAGCAGTGAAAGGGGCATCACCCCGGGACTAGCGGGAGCCAATGAGCAGTTCTTC.